The clone carrying this T cell receptor beta chain has more than one count but fewer than ten. No antigen is known for it. The time point denotes: persistent/refractory GD, antithyroid drugs over 5 years with positive TRAb. The TCR library was made from RNA extracted from PBMCs. These data are taken from a study of regulatory T cells in long-lasting Graves disease. Looking at the study overall: Persistent Graves' disease required over 5 years of antithyroid drugs and positive TSH receptor antibodies.

Regarding the study as a whole: Comparison showed that persistent patients shared more public clonotypes (roughly 2,700) than new patients (966). When disease was persistent, TRBV28, TRBJ1-2 and TRBJ2-5 were the favored segments.

Arm-PCR of CDR3 regions and iRepertoire HTBI primers were used to build TCR beta libraries. TCRdb re-called the multiplex PCR reads through MiXCR, storing one row per CDR3 protein. The data contain roughly 400,000 distinct CDR3 sequences, less than 25% of them seen just once; the ten biggest clones take up about 20%. This CDR3 has 13 amino acids. V shed 2 bases and J shed 3 bases, with 8 bases lying between them. Germline CDR1 and CDR2: SGHDT and YYEEEE. Here the sequenced sample was peripheral blood mononuclear cells (PBMCs), taken when the disease was refractory, from a patient treated with antithyroid drugs. The chain recombines TRBV5-6 with TRBJ1-1; unclear D gene. The source is a female donor with Graves disease. Written as DNA, the CDR3 is TGTGCCAGCAGCTTAGGCAGTTACACTGAAGCTTTCTTT. Translating gives CASSLGSYTEAFF.